This entry lists 25 T cell receptor beta chains sequenced from one sample in a study of shared T cell receptors in the human thymus. Repertoires were generated with immunoSEQ multiplex PCR, while TCRdb's copy carries only in-frame clones and drops some. Among hundreds of thousands of clones, 85% to 90% were seen once, and the ten largest hold around 0.0099%. These data also featured in a second study, about human thymus T cells.

Specimen: thymocytes. The receptors stem from a boy younger than two with a congenital heart defect.

The chain's CDR3 is CAISDVRDRAYEQYF. DNA of the CDR3: TGTGCCATCAGTGACGTTCGGGACAGAGCCTACGAGCAGTACTTC. The chain combines TRBV10-3 with TRBJ2-7, with TRBD1 matching 7 bases. There are 15 residues in the CDR3. The trim removed 3 bases at V and 2 bases at J, leaving 7 bases unmatched. Germline V gives CDR1 ENHRY, CDR2 SYGVKD.

The chain carries TRBV30 and TRBJ2-2; TRBD2 agrees at 9 bases. V was pared by 4 bases and J by 8 bases, with 11 bases of the junction left unmatched. The CDR3 is made up of 15 amino acids. Germline V CDR1 and CDR2: GTSNPN, SVGIG (reference sequence). CDR3 amino acids: CAWIPAGGPSGELFF. The CDR3, as DNA: TGTGCCTGGATCCCCGCGGGAGGGCCCTCGGGGGAGCTGTTTTTT.

J is TRBJ1-2 and V is TRBV4-2; D call uncertain. There are 16 residues in the CDR3. The ends were cut back, 4 bases at V and 3 bases at J, with 18 bases in the middle. CDR1 and CDR2 (germline): LGHNA, YNFKEQ. The CDR3 here is CASSLYGQVGDYGYTF. In DNA, the CDR3 is TGTGCCAGCAGCCTATATGGGCAGGTGGGAGACTATGGCTACACCTTC.

The chain uses TRBV10-3 and TRBJ2-3; 9 bases fit TRBD2. The germline V gene has CDR1 ENHRY and CDR2 SYGVKD. The CDR3 consists of 11 residues. CDR3 nucleotides: TGTGTTAGCGGGAGTACAGATACGCAGTATTTT. This gives the protein CVSGSTDTQYF.

The chain uses TRBV14 and TRBJ2-7; tentatively, D is TRBD2 (5 bases). CDR3 length equals 12 residues. Trimming cost V 3 bases and J 6 bases, with 9 bases left between them. Germline assignment: CDR1 SGHDN and CDR2 FVKESK. The CDR3 here is CASSQLDSEQYF. As DNA, the CDR3 is TGTGCCAGCAGCCAGCTGGACTCCGAGCAGTACTTC.

For the CDR3, the DNA is TGTGCCAGCAGTCCAGGACGGGGTGAAGCTTTCTTT. Its protein product is CASSPGRGEAFF. This chain uses TRBV27 with TRBJ1-1; D gene unclear. This CDR3 is built from 12 residues. V lost 5 bases, J lost 7 bases, and 11 bases lay in between. Looked up from germline, CDR1 is MNHEY and CDR2 is SMNVEV (reference sequence).

The genes are TRBV9 and TRBJ2-7; perhaps TRBD1 as D (5 bases). Germline CDR1 SGDLS, CDR2 YYNGEE. This CDR3 has 14 residues. V was cut by 0 bases and J by 3 bases, with 10 bases left in between. The CDR3 DNA sequence: TGTGCCAGCAGCGTAGGGGGTACAGGCTACGAGCAGTACTTC. This translates into CASSVGGTGYEQYF.

This clone was picked up a small number of times. The gene calls are TRBV5-6 and TRBJ1-1; tentative D call: TRBD1 (5 bases). Germline CDR1 reads SGHDT; CDR2 reads YYEEEE. CDR3 length: 13 amino acids. V was pared by 4 bases and J by 1 base, with 8 bases between. The CDR3 coding sequence is TGTGCCAGCAGCCTGACAGCGAACACTGAAGCTTTCTTT. The encoded protein is CASSLTANTEAFF.

V is TRBV10-3 and J is TRBJ2-1, with 13 positions matching TRBD2. Germline CDR1 ENHRY, CDR2 SYGVKD. This CDR3 comprises 23 residues. J lost 0 bases, V lost 3 bases, and 20 bases had no gene match. The chain's CDR3 is CAISDRRTSGSIATKSSYNEQFF. The CDR3 DNA sequence: TGTGCCATCAGTGACCGAAGGACTAGCGGGAGTATCGCCACTAAAAGCTCCTACAATGAGCAGTTCTTC.

The J gene is TRBJ2-4, the V gene TRBV15, with 7 bases aligning to TRBD2. The CDR3 runs 17 residues. With V trimmed by 0 bases and J by 3 bases, 8 bases remained unmatched. Looked up from germline, CDR1 is LNHNV and CDR2 is YYDKDF (reference sequence). CDR3 sequence reads: CATSRDRWGRGKNIQYF. As DNA, the CDR3 is TGTGCCACCAGCAGAGATCGATGGGGGAGGGGCAAAAACATTCAGTACTTC.

The chain couples TRBV5-4 to TRBJ2-4; 12 bases fit TRBD2. The CDR3 covers 16 residues. Germline trimming cut 6 bases from V and 5 bases from J; bases unmatched to any gene: 9. Germline CDR1 and CDR2: SGHNT and YYREEE (reference sequence). The CDR3 DNA is TGTGCCAGCACCGCAAAACTAGCGGGAGGCGAAAACATTCAGTACTTC. Amino acids: CASTAKLAGGENIQYF.

This clone was detected only once. The chain uses TRBV27 and TRBJ2-2, with 7 bases lining up with TRBD2. The CDR3 is 16 residues long. The V segment lost 4 bases and the J segment 4 bases; nucleotides outside the gene matches: 9. CDR1 is MNHEY, CDR2 SMNVEV, per germline (reference sequence). The chain's CDR3 is CASSWQGTTTTGELFF. As DNA, the CDR3 is TGTGCCAGCAGTTGGCAAGGGACTACAACCACCGGGGAGCTGTTTTTT.

V usage is TRBV6-6 and J usage is TRBJ1-2, with TRBD1 matching 9 bases. Trimming cost V 2 bases and J 5 bases; bases outside gene matches: 9. The CDR3 runs 16 residues. Germline values: CDR1 MNHNY, CDR2 SVGAGI (reference sequence). In DNA form, the CDR3 reads TGTGCCAGCAGTTACCCAAATATCGGGACAGGGTATGGCTACACCTTC. It yields the protein CASSYPNIGTGYGYTF.

The V gene is TRBV6-4, the J gene TRBJ1-2; tentatively, D is TRBD1 (5 bases). This CDR3 is 13 amino acids long. Trimming took 1 base from V and 4 from J, leaving 7 bases between them. Germline V gene data show CDR1 as MRHNA and CDR2 as SNTAGT. The CDR3 DNA reads TGTGCCAGCAGTGACTTGGGGGGCTATGGCTACACCTTC. It is translated as CASSDLGGYGYTF.

This chain links TRBV9 with TRBJ2-3; TRBD1 matches 9 bases. V lost 0 bases to trimming and J lost 8 bases; unmatched junction nucleotides: 4. This CDR3 contains 14 residues. The germline V gene encodes CDR1 SGDLS and CDR2 YYNGEE. CDR3 sequence reads: CASSVEQGAATQYF. CDR3 nucleotides: TGTGCCAGCAGCGTAGAACAGGGGGCGGCTACGCAGTATTTT.

The chain employs TRBV28 and TRBJ2-3; 9 positions match TRBD2. The germline V gene has CDR1 MDHEN and CDR2 SYDVKM. The CDR3 covers 17 residues. Trimming at V came to 0 bases and at J to 0 bases, leaving 4 bases not matched to a gene. DNA for the CDR3: TGTGCCAGCAGTTTATGCGGTAGCGGGAGTAGCACAGATACGCAGTATTTT. Residues: CASSLCGSGSSTDTQYF.

The genes are TRBV6-4 and TRBJ2-3; 9 bases are a match to TRBD2. Germline loops: CDR1 MRHNA, CDR2 SNTAGT. This CDR3 region has 15 residues. The ends lost 6 bases at V and 6 bases at J; junction bases unmatched: 10. The CDR3 sequence: CASSMVAGDTDTQYF. The CDR3 region has the DNA TGTGCCAGCAGCATGGTAGCGGGAGACACCGATACGCAGTATTTT.

V usage is TRBV19 and J usage is TRBJ2-7; the match to TRBD1 covers 8 bases. The CDR3 runs 18 residues. Germline V lookup: CDR1 LNHDA, CDR2 SQIVND (reference sequence). Trimming cost V 5 bases and J 5 bases; bases outside gene matches: 20. CDR3 DNA sequence: TGTGCCAGTAGTGCAACCCTCGGGACAGGCCGTACTGGGGACGAGCAGTACTTC. Its protein product is CASSATLGTGRTGDEQYF. Full variable domain (missing parts from reference TRBV19 and TRBJ2-7): DGGITQSPKYLFRKEGQNVTLSCEQNLNHDAMYWYRQDPGQGLRLIYYSQIVNDFQKGDIAEGYSVSREKKESFPLTVTSAQKNPTAFYLCASSATLGTGRTGDEQYFGPGTRLTVT.

The chain carries TRBV7-9 and TRBJ2-5; 11 bases agree with TRBD2. Germline lookup yields CDR1 SEHNR and CDR2 FQNEAQ (reference sequence). The CDR3 is 15 residues long. The V gene end was trimmed by 7 bases and the J gene end by 1 base; junction bases not matched to a gene: 5. The CDR3 is CASIPTSGIQETQYF. The CDR3 nucleotides are TGTGCCAGCATCCCGACTAGCGGGATCCAAGAGACCCAGTACTTC.

This chain joins TRBV4-3 and TRBJ2-1; unclear D gene. Germline-derived CDR1 and CDR2 are LGHNA and YSLEER. Trimming took 0 bases from V and 1 from J, leaving 10 bases between them. CDR3 length: 16 amino acids. The DNA of the CDR3 is TGCGCCAGCAGCCAAGATTTGGGCAGGTCCTACAATGAGCAGTTCTTC. It is translated as CASSQDLGRSYNEQFF.

The gene calls are TRBV7-9 and TRBJ2-7, with D maybe TRBD2 (5 bases). Germline V lookup: CDR1 SEHNR, CDR2 FQNEAQ (reference sequence). V was shortened by 5 bases and J by 0 bases, with 23 bases between the two germline ends. CDR3 length: 18 amino acids. The DNA of the CDR3 is TGTGCCAGCAGCCCGATCTTCGAGAGGGCGTACTTCTCCTACGAGCAGTACTTC. Its protein is CASSPIFERAYFSYEQYF. The complete variable domain, with remaining parts taken from reference TRBV7-9 and TRBJ2-7, reads DTGVSQNPRHKITKRGQNVTFRCDPISEHNRLYWYRQTLGQGPEFLTYFQNEAQLEKSRLLSDRFSAERPKGSFSTLEIQRTEQGDSAMYLCASSPIFERAYFSYEQYFGPGTRLTVT.

This chain uses TRBV14 with TRBJ2-7; TRBD2 matches at 8 bases. The CDR3 covers 14 residues. With V trimmed by 3 bases and J by 3 bases, 4 bases remained unmatched. Germline loops: CDR1 SGHDN, CDR2 FVKESK. The CDR3 region is CASSHGGALYEQYF. The CDR3 DNA sequence: TGTGCCAGCAGCCACGGGGGGGCCCTCTACGAGCAGTACTTC.

The chain joins TRBV28 to TRBJ1-2; possibly TRBD1 for D (6 bases). The germline V and J ends were trimmed by 10 bases and 5 bases, with 29 bases remaining between them. This CDR3 is built from 17 residues. In germline, CDR1 is MDHEN, CDR2 SYDVKM. In DNA, the CDR3 is TGTGCCACCAAAGGTGCCCGGACAGCCCCAGGCTTTTATGGCTACACCTTC. As protein: CATKGARTAPGFYGYTF.

This chain uses TRBV4-2 with TRBJ2-2; 9 nucleotides align to TRBD2. The CDR3 sequence is 16 residues long. The V gene end was trimmed by 3 bases and the J gene end by 1 base; junction bases not matched to a gene: 3. Germline loops: CDR1 LGHNA, CDR2 YNFKEQ. CDR3 sequence (DNA): TGTGCCAGCAGCCACGGTAGCGGGAGGAACACCGGGGAGCTGTTTTTT. This gives the protein CASSHGSGRNTGELFF.

The chain couples TRBV7-6 to TRBJ2-3; 11 positions agree with TRBD2. The CDR3 is made up of 15 amino acids. CDR1 and CDR2 (germline): SGHVS, FNYEAQ. Losses at the gene ends were 3 bases for V and 7 bases for J; bases not matched to a gene: 6. Here the CDR3 DNA reads TGTGCCAGCAGCTTCGGAACTAGCGGGAGACATACGCAGTATTTT. Amino acid sequence: CASSFGTSGRHTQYF.